Listed below are T cell receptor beta chains from one sample, sequenced in a study of cytomegalovirus exposure and HLA in healthy donors. Here immunoSEQ multiplex PCR was the method, and the copy in TCRdb shows in-frame clones only, minus some. The sample lists about 140,000 clones; just under 85% were seen once. Sequenced input: PBMCs. The receptors come from a woman aged 30 to 39 in good health and CMV-seronegative. Each CDR3 is given with its conserved first and last residue. D genes are given only for firm matches.

V: TRBV5-1; J: TRBJ1-2; D: NA; CDR3: CASSSLFGGGYTF
V: TRBV5-1; J: TRBJ2-1; D: TRBD1; CDR3: CASSGGTGAYNEQFF
V: TRBV10-3; J: TRBJ2-2; D: NA; CDR3: CAIRAGGTNTGELFF
V: TRBV7-2; J: TRBJ2-7; D: TRBD2; CDR3: CASSFRAGGSYEQYF
V: TRBV30; J: TRBJ1-2; D: NA; CDR3: CAWRRQQNYGYTF
V: TRBV10-2; J: TRBJ1-1; D: NA; CDR3: CASGGGAGGTEAFF
V: TRBV7-6; J: TRBJ2-3; D: NA; CDR3: CASSPGRRRTDTQYF
V: TRBV10-3; J: TRBJ1-2; D: NA; CDR3: CAVGETANYGYTF
V: TRBV30; J: TRBJ1-2; D: NA; CDR3: CAWSDTDYGYTF
V: TRBV5-1; J: TRBJ1-1; D: TRBD1; CDR3: CASSPGTANTEAFF
V: TRBV6-1; J: TRBJ1-4; D: NA; CDR3: CASTLGGWEKLFF
V: TRBV6-6; J: TRBJ2-2; D: NA; CDR3: CASRGTPSGGELFF
V: TRBV11-2; J: TRBJ2-3; D: NA; CDR3: CASSLATETTDTQYF
V: TRBV5-6; J: TRBJ1-1; D: NA; CDR3: CASSYNRGFSSEAFF
V: TRBV2; J: TRBJ1-5; D: TRBD1; CDR3: CASSEAGGTYQPQHF
V: TRBV18; J: TRBJ1-1; D: TRBD1; CDR3: CASSPKTGSTEAFF
V: TRBV10-3; J: TRBJ1-1; D: NA; CDR3: CAISESISSRNTEAFF
V: TRBV23-1; J: TRBJ1-2; D: TRBD1; CDR3: CASSHGQGHGYTF
V: TRBV19; J: TRBJ2-7; D: NA; CDR3: CASSIGVSEQYF
V: TRBV16; J: TRBJ2-3; D: NA; CDR3: CASSQRQTPTDTQYF